This T cell receptor (beta chain) was captured by sequencing in a study of T cell repertoires in cytomegalovirus infection. On the study more broadly: Recently described HLA-C-restricted plus well-studied HLA-B-restricted CMV epitopes were used. CMV infection together with matching HLA type was indicated by public TCR beta signatures. Study-wide results and caveats: Within the response measured ex vivo, HLA-C-restricted CMV-specific TCR beta clonotypes were dominant.

Concerning this clonotype itself: Its specificity is not known. The junction shows a germline mismatch at one end, possibly a read error.

MiXCR, run by TCRdb on the reads, gives a single entry per CDR3 protein. The sample comprises about 830,000 distinct CDR3 sequences, around a third of which are singletons, and 12% rests with the top ten. This CDR3 has 16 residues. Germline-derived CDR1 and CDR2 are MGHDK and SYGVNS. Sample: cultured CD8+ T cells from PBMCs, taken from culture after CMV antigen stimulation. J is TRBJ1-1 and V is TRBV25-1, with no clear D. This sequence originates from a human donor in good health (CMV status not recorded). Some clones in this sample may be carry-over from other donors' samples. CDR3 nucleotides: TGTGCCGGCAGTGTTGACGAGGAGGGTTGGGGCACTGAAGCTTTCTTT. Translated: CAGSVDEEGWGTEAFF.